The 3 T cell receptor beta chains below come from one sample, sequenced in a study of blood T cells in healthy people across ages. It was with a sample-barcoded 5' primer and a J-beta primer mix that a second PCR of roughly 7 to 12 cycles was run. TCRdb recomputed calls from the 5' RACE reads with MiXCR, one row per CDR3 protein. Of around 1.7 million distinct CDR3 sequences in the sample, 28% were seen once. Sample: blood. These receptors were taken from a woman under 40 in good health.

The chain recombines TRBV24-1 with TRBJ2-7; D is uncertain. Germline loops: CDR1 KGHDR, CDR2 SFDVKD. The V end lost 5 bases, the J end lost 5 bases, and 12 bases lay between the germline ends. This CDR3 spans 13 amino acids. The CDR3 loop is CATSAGPRNEQYF. DNA of the CDR3: TGTGCCACCAGTGCAGGACCAAGGAACGAGCAGTACTTC.

This clonotype appeared many times. The chain has TRBV20-1 and TRBJ2-7; TRBD2 matches 8 bases. With 5 bases clipped from V and 0 bases from J, the junction kept 3 bases outside the gene matches. Germline V CDR1 and CDR2: DFQATT, SNEGSKA (reference sequence). This CDR3 has 13 residues. CDR3: CSAGGGISYEQYF. The CDR3 DNA is TGCAGTGCTGGCGGGGGGATCTCCTACGAGCAGTACTTC.

In its sample, this clonotype was seen a few times. A read error may explain this, as a much larger clone is one base away. The genes are TRBV6-2 or TRBV6-3 and TRBJ2-4, with unresolved D. CDR1 and CDR2 from the germline V gene are MNHEY and SVGEGT. The ends were cut back, 6 bases at V and 13 bases at J, with 16 bases in the middle. The CDR3 length is 12 residues. CDR3 nucleotide sequence: TGTGCCAGCAGGTTCGCCCCCAATGAGCAGTACTTC. Translating it yields CASRFAPNEQYF.